This TCR beta chain is drawn from a study of a mutant IDH1 vaccine in newly diagnosed glioma. Looking at the study overall: Patients received vaccination from 4-6 weeks after radiotherapy alone, or with temozolomide cycles. Most patients had radiochemotherapy with temozolomide before enrollment; others had one alone.

Method: immunoSEQ multiplex PCR; TCRdb's copy keeps in-frame clones and lacks some. The sample yields approximately 50,000 clones, roughly 72% seen once. Notes on the study in general: Pseudoprogression seemed unlinked to shifts in top peripheral T cell clonotypes.

J lost 10 bases, V lost 6 bases, and 13 bases had no gene match. Germline V gene lookup returns CDR1 MNHEY and CDR2 SVGAGI. This CDR3 spans 15 amino acids. This sample's time point: week 47, end of study. With topical imiquimod, each dose of the vaccine consisted of 300 ug of mutant IDH1 20-mer peptide. Newly diagnosed WHO grade 3 or 4 IDH1-mutant, ATRX-lost astrocytomas were identified in the donors. As regards this clone: Its antigen remains unidentified.

V is TRBV6-5 and J is TRBJ2-1, with 9 bases that match TRBD2. The source is a woman in her forties with glioma. Some clones in this sample may be carry-over from other donors' samples. The sample in question was PBMCs, obtained from a glioma patient whose treatment included an IDH1 peptide vaccine. The CDR3 reads CASSHERGEGGEQFF. The CDR3, as DNA: TGTGCCAGCAGCCATGAGCGGGGGGAAGGGGGAGAGCAGTTCTTC.